One sample yielded the 23 T cell receptor beta chains listed below, sequenced in a study of radiotherapy plus CTLA-4 blockade in lung cancer. Assay: immunoSEQ multiplex PCR; the TCRdb copy retains only in-frame clones and omits some. The sample shows about 66,000 clones, about 85% of them seen only once. Sequenced here: peripheral blood, sampled from a patient treated with radiotherapy plus ipilimumab. These receptors all come from a human donor with non-small cell lung cancer who had a partial response to radiotherapy plus ipilimumab.

The chain is built from TRBV28 and TRBJ1-5, with a tentative D call TRBD1 (5 bases). CDR1 is MDHEN and CDR2 is SYDVKM in the germline V gene. Trimming cost V 3 bases and J 7 bases, with 13 bases left between them. This CDR3 spans 14 amino acids. CDR3: CASSFGFRAQPQHF. The CDR3 DNA follows: TGTGCCAGCAGTTTTGGGTTCAGGGCCCAGCCCCAGCATTTT.

The chain couples TRBV5-8 to TRBJ2-5; TRBD1 is a possible D gene (6 bases). CDR1 is SGHTS, CDR2 YDEGEE, per germline. Between the trimmed V and J ends, which lost 4 bases and 1 base, there was a span of 11 bases. There are 14 residues in the CDR3. This chain's CDR3 is CASSQQGRQETQYF. In nucleotides, the CDR3 is TGTGCCAGCAGCCAACAGGGTCGCCAAGAGACCCAGTACTTC.

Concerning this clone itself: This specimen includes other DNA sequences encoding the same CDR3. The chain carries TRBV5-1 and TRBJ2-7; 10 bases are a match to TRBD1. The J segment lost 1 base and the V segment lost 4 bases, leaving 2 bases of the junction unmatched. CDR1 is SGHRS and CDR2 is YFSETQ in the germline V gene. This CDR3 is 14 amino acids long. DNA for the CDR3: TGCGCCAGCAGCCCGGGACAGGGGTCCTACGAGCAGTACTTC. Translated, it gives CASSPGQGSYEQYF. The full variable domain, with the rest looked up from reference TRBV5-1 and TRBJ2-7, is KAGVTQTPRYLIKTRGQQVTLSCSPISGHRSVSWYQQTPGQGLQFLFEYFSETQRNKGNFPGRFSGRQFSNSRSEMNVSTLELGDSALYLCASSPGQGSYEQYFGPGTRLTVT.

The chain couples TRBV5-4 to TRBJ1-4; TRBD1 matches at 9 bases. The junction had 8 bases not matched to a gene; V was cut back by 3 bases and J by 8 bases. This CDR3 region has 15 residues. Per the germline V gene, CDR1 is SGHNT and CDR2 is YYREEE (reference sequence). The CDR3 DNA reads as TGTGCCAGCAGCTCCACCGGGACAGGGAAGGAAAAACTGTTTTTT. Its protein product is CASSSTGTGKEKLFF.

V usage is TRBV6-5 and J usage is TRBJ2-5, with 8 bases matching TRBD1. The last part of the DNA fits TRBJ2-7 better; the J call may be wrong. Germline values: CDR1 MNHEY, CDR2 SVGAGI. The CDR3 spans 15 residues. CDR3 in amino acids: CASSLLGTGSYEQYF. In nucleotides, the CDR3 is TGTGCCAGCAGTTTACTCGGGACAGGCTCCTACGAGCAGTACTTC.

The gene calls are TRBV5-1 and TRBJ1-4, with a possible D match to TRBD1 (6 bases). V lost 0 bases and J 8 bases, leaving 20 bases between the germline ends. This CDR3 has 17 residues. Looked up from germline, CDR1 is SGHRS and CDR2 is YFSETQ. CDR3: CASSLARGEGIREKLFF. The CDR3 coding sequence is TGCGCCAGCAGCTTGGCCAGGGGAGAGGGGATTCGGGAAAAACTGTTTTTT. Together with reference TRBV5-1 and TRBJ1-4, the CDR3 gives the full variable domain: KAGVTQTPRYLIKTRGQQVTLSCSPISGHRSVSWYQQTPGQGLQFLFEYFSETQRNKGNFPGRFSGRQFSNSRSEMNVSTLELGDSALYLCASSLARGEGIREKLFFGSGTQLSVL.

V is TRBV12-5 and J is TRBJ1-1; D is uncertain. The CDR3 contains 12 residues. The ends were cut back, 3 bases at V and 9 bases at J, with 11 bases in the middle. Germline V lookup: CDR1 LGHNT, CDR2 FRNRAP. The CDR3 DNA reads TGTGCTAGTGGTTTAAGCCACGGTAAAGCTTTCTTT. This gives the protein CASGLSHGKAFF.

The chain employs TRBV7-9 and TRBJ2-1, with TRBD1 matching 8 bases. Trimming at V came to 3 bases and at J to 6 bases, leaving 7 bases not matched to a gene. Per the germline V gene, CDR1 is SEHNR and CDR2 is FQNEAQ (reference sequence). This CDR3 is 15 amino acids long. The CDR3 reads CASSLGQVYSNEQFF. The DNA for the CDR3 is TGTGCCAGCAGCTTGGGACAGGTATATTCCAATGAGCAGTTCTTC.

To note about this clone: At the DNA level, this CDR3 is encoded by other sequences in the same sample as well. The chain links TRBV5-4 to TRBJ1-1; 9 bases agree with TRBD1. The CDR3 loop spans 14 amino acids. V lost 4 bases and J lost 1; bases outside the gene matches: 2. In germline, CDR1 is SGHNT, CDR2 YYREEE (reference sequence). The CDR3: CASSLDRGNTEAFF. CDR3 DNA sequence: TGTGCCAGCAGCCTGGACAGGGGGAACACTGAAGCTTTCTTT. Complete variable domain (other parts from reference TRBV5-4 and TRBJ1-1): ETGVTQSPTHLIKTRGQQVTLRCSSQSGHNTVSWYQQALGQGPQFIFQYYREEENGRGNFPPRFSGLQFPNYSSELNVNALELDDSALYLCASSLDRGNTEAFFGQGTRLTVV.

This rearrangement joins TRBV7-2 to TRBJ2-3; a possible D gene is TRBD2 (5 bases). Germline CDR1 is SGHTA and CDR2 is FQGNSA. The CDR3 contains 18 residues. V lost 2 bases, J lost 2 bases, and 20 bases lay in between. CDR3 sequence (DNA): TGTGCCAGCAGCTTAACGTTCGTGTCGGGGATCCTCACAGATACGCAGTATTTT. Its translation is CASSLTFVSGILTDTQYF.

The chain joins TRBV6-6 to TRBJ1-5; 9 bases align to TRBD1. The CDR3 has 15 amino acids. Germline CDR1 and CDR2: MNHNY and SVGAGI (reference sequence). J was trimmed by 4 bases and V by 2 bases; bases with no gene match: 3. The CDR3 region has the DNA TGTGCCAGCAGTTACCCGACAGGGGGTAATCAGCCCCAGCATTTT. This encodes CASSYPTGGNQPQHF.

This clone is a singleton in its sample. The V call is TRBV19, the J call TRBJ2-5; D not resolved. Germline values: CDR1 LNHDA, CDR2 SQIVND (reference sequence). Deletions cut 4 bases from V and 4 bases from J, with 10 bases between. The CDR3 spans 13 residues. This CDR3 is CASSTRERETQYF. The DNA for the CDR3 is TGTGCCAGTAGTACCCGAGAGCGAGAGACCCAGTACTTC.

The V and J genes are TRBV7-2 and TRBJ2-3; 9 nucleotides align to TRBD2. Trimming at V came to 3 bases and at J to 3 bases, leaving 13 bases not matched to a gene. CDR1 and CDR2 (germline): SGHTA, FQGNSA. The CDR3 is made up of 18 amino acids. The CDR3 reads CASSLGFSGSSRTDTQYF. CDR3 DNA sequence: TGTGCCAGCAGCTTGGGTTTTAGCGGGAGTAGTCGAACAGATACGCAGTATTTT.

This chain connects TRBV19 to TRBJ2-5, with 7 bases identical to TRBD1. CDR1 and CDR2 from the germline V gene are LNHDA and SQIVND (reference sequence). Trimming took 7 bases from V and 4 from J; bases not matched to a gene: 6. This CDR3 comprises 13 residues. CDR3 sequence (DNA): TGTGCCAGTACTAACAGGGGACGAGAGACCCAGTACTTC. This sequence encodes CASTNRGRETQYF.

In its sample, this clone was seen once. The CDR3 coding sequence is TGCGCCAGCAGCCAAGATCGGGGTAGCGGCCTCACAGATACGCAGTATTTT. This encodes CASSQDRGSGLTDTQYF. This chain uses TRBV4-1 with TRBJ2-3; maybe TRBD2 (6 bases). The CDR3 is 17 amino acids. V lost 0 bases to trimming and J lost 2 bases, with 15 bases between them. The V gene's germline CDR1 is MGHRA and CDR2 YSYEKL.

This chain uses TRBV19 with TRBJ2-5; 10 bases map to TRBD1. The CDR3 runs to 13 residues. The junction had 5 bases not matched to a gene; V was cut back by 8 bases and J by 5 bases. Germline-derived CDR1 and CDR2 are LNHDA and SQIVND (reference sequence). The CDR3 DNA reads TGTGCCAGTCGACAGGGGGCGAGGGAGACCCAGTACTTC. This encodes CASRQGARETQYF. Drawing the rest from reference TRBV19 and TRBJ2-5, the complete variable domain is DGGITQSPKYLFRKEGQNVTLSCEQNLNHDAMYWYRQDPGQGLRLIYYSQIVNDFQKGDIAEGYSVSREKKESFPLTVTSAQKNPTAFYLCASRQGARETQYFGPGTRLLVL.

The V gene is TRBV25-1, the J gene TRBJ1-3; the D is unclear. The CDR3 runs 14 residues. V gave up 3 bases and J gave up 0 bases, with 6 bases separating them. CDR1 is MGHDK and CDR2 is SYGVNS in the germline V gene. The CDR3 DNA reads TGTGCCAGCAGTGACGACTTCTCTGGAAACACCATATATTTT. Translating gives CASSDDFSGNTIYF. The full variable domain, its missing parts supplied by reference TRBV25-1 and TRBJ1-3, is EADIYQTPRYLVIGTGKKITLECSQTMGHDKMYWYQQDPGMELHLIHYSYGVNSTEKGDLSSESTVSRIRTEHFPLTLESARPSHTSQYLCASSDDFSGNTIYFGEGSWLTVV.

This chain uses TRBV29-1 with TRBJ2-1; 11 bases fit TRBD1. The ends lost 5 bases at V and 4 bases at J; junction bases unmatched: 4. The V gene's germline CDR1 is SQVTM and CDR2 ANQGSEA. CDR3 length equals 14 residues. In nucleotides, the CDR3 is TGCAGCGTTCGACGGGACAGGGGGTACAATGAGCAGTTCTTC. Its protein product is CSVRRDRGYNEQFF.

The chain employs TRBV9 and TRBJ1-1, with 12 nucleotides matching TRBD1. The CDR3 covers 17 residues. The germline gives CDR1 SGDLS, CDR2 YYNGEE. The V gene end was trimmed by 3 bases and the J gene end by 4 bases; junction bases not matched to a gene: 10. For the CDR3, the DNA is TGTGCCAGCAGCGCCTCGGGACAGGGGGCTGTGGGCACTGAAGCTTTCTTT. Protein product: CASSASGQGAVGTEAFF.

This clone showed up just once. DNA of the CDR3: TGTGCCAGCAGGTTACAGGGTTCCCTTGAGACCCAGTACTTC. It is translated as CASRLQGSLETQYF. This rearrangement joins TRBV7-9 to TRBJ2-5, with D perhaps TRBD1 (6 bases). The CDR3 consists of 14 residues. Trimming pared 6 bases from V and 5 bases from J, leaving 16 bases between. Germline V gene data show CDR1 as SEHNR and CDR2 as FQNEAQ (reference sequence).

This clone showed up just a few times. The chain's CDR3 is CASAPLDRGQTNEKLFF. For the CDR3, the DNA is TGTGCCAGCGCCCCACTTGACAGGGGGCAGACTAATGAAAAACTGTTTTTT. The chain uses TRBV28 and TRBJ1-4; 10 nucleotides align to TRBD1. Germline V lookup: CDR1 MDHEN, CDR2 SYDVKM. This CDR3 has 17 amino acids. V shed 8 bases and J 2 bases; nucleotides not matched to a gene: 11.

In this sample, this clone turned up once. The CDR3 loop is CASSLDREGEQFF. CDR3 DNA sequence: TGTGCCAGCAGCTTAGACAGGGAAGGTGAGCAGTTCTTC. The chain carries TRBV7-3 and TRBJ2-1; 7 nucleotides agree with TRBD1. Germline V gives CDR1 SGHTA, CDR2 FQGTGA. The CDR3 covers 13 residues. Losses at the gene ends were 2 bases for V and 9 bases for J; bases not matched to a gene: 4.

The chain couples TRBV5-1 to TRBJ2-5; D might be TRBD2 (6 bases). Deletions cut 5 bases from V and 3 bases from J, with 11 bases between. Germline V gene sequence: CDR1 SGHRS, CDR2 YFSETQ. The length of the CDR3 is 13 residues. In DNA, the CDR3 is TGCGCCAGCAGTTCCGGAGGGGAAGAGACCCAGTACTTC. It encodes CASSSGGEETQYF.